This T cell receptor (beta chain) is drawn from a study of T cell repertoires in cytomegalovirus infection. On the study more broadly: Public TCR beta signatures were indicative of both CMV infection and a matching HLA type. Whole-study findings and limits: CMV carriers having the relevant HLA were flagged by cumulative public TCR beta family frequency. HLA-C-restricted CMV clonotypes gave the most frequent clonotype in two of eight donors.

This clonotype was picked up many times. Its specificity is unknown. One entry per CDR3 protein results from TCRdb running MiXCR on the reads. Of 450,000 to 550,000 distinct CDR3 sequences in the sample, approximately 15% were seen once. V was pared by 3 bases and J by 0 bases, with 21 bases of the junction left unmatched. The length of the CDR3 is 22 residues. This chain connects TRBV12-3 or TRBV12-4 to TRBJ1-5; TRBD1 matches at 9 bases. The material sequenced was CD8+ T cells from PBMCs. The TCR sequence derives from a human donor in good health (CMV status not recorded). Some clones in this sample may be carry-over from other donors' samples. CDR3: CASSLSSPGQGLQLYSNQPQHF. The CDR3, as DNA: TGTGCCAGCAGTTTGTCCTCACCGGGACAGGGACTCCAACTTTATAGCAATCAGCCCCAGCATTTT.